This entry lists 10 T cell receptor beta chains sequenced from one sample in a study of CXCR3-negative and CXCR3-positive naive CD8 T cells. Findings of the study overall: In CXCR3-positive naive cells, the TRB CDR3s were more hydrophobic than in CXCR3-negative naive cells.

For these receptors, no antigen is known. UMI labels and 5' RACE were used to prepare the TRB cDNA libraries. TCRdb reanalyzed the 5' RACE reads, giving one entry per CDR3 protein sequence and no DNA. With some 150,000 distinct CDR3 sequences in the sample, the ten largest clones hold 0.41%. The specimen was naive CXCR3+ CD8+ T cells from blood. Subset in this sample: CD45RO-CCR7+CD27+CD95- naive CD8+ T cells expressing CXCR3 (TNR3+). The receptors were gathered from a human donor in good health. Some clones in this sample may be carry-over from other donors' samples.

The V call is TRBV5-1, the J call TRBJ2-7; the D call from TCRdb, TRBD2, cannot be confirmed without DNA. Germline CDR1 SGHRS, CDR2 YFSETQ. CDR3 length: 15 residues. CDR3 sequence: CASRLTSGSSYEQYF.

V is TRBV5-5 and J is TRBJ2-2. The CDR3 covers 17 residues. The V gene's germline CDR1 is SGHKS and CDR2 YYEKEE (reference sequence). CDR3 protein: CASSPAKRFSNTGELFF.

The chain links TRBV7-2 to TRBJ2-1; TCRdb indicates TRBD1, and absent DNA this call remains unverified. Germline-derived CDR1 and CDR2 are SGHTA and FQGNSA. This CDR3 has 14 amino acids. This CDR3 reads CASRTARTYNEQFF.

The chain recombines TRBV29-1 with TRBJ1-1; TCRdb picks TRBD1, but there is no DNA to check that call. This CDR3 spans 14 amino acids. Germline-derived CDR1 and CDR2 are SQVTM and ANQGSEA. The CDR3 region is CSVGGWGLNTEAFF. Drawing the rest from reference TRBV29-1 and TRBJ1-1, the complete variable domain is SAVISQKPSRDICQRGTSLTIQCQVDSQVTMMFWYRQQPGQSLTLIATANQGSEATYESGFVIDKFPISRPNLTFSTLTVSNMSPEDSSIYLCSVGGWGLNTEAFFGQGTRLTVV.

This chain joins TRBV2 and TRBJ2-7; the D gene TCRdb calls, TRBD1, cannot be checked with no DNA. CDR1 is SNHLY, CDR2 FYNNEI, per germline. This CDR3 spans 11 amino acids. CDR3 protein: CASSGRGEQYF. Variable domain in full (rest from reference TRBV2 and TRBJ2-7): EPEVTQTPSHQVTQMGQEVILRCVPISNHLYFYWYRQILGQKVEFLVSFYNNEISEKSEIFDDQFSVERPDGSNFTLKIRSTKLEDSAMYFCASSGRGEQYFGPGTRLTVT.

The chain carries TRBV7-2 and TRBJ1-1. The germline gives CDR1 SGHTA, CDR2 FQGNSA. There are 13 residues in the CDR3. CDR3 in amino acids: CASSPRDSTEAFF. The complete variable domain, with remaining parts taken from reference TRBV7-2 and TRBJ1-1, reads GAGVSQSPSNKVTEKGKDVELRCDPISGHTALYWYRQSLGQGLEFLIYFQGNSAPDKSGLPSDRFSAERTGGSVSTLTIQRTQQEDSAVYLCASSPRDSTEAFFGQGTRLTVV.

This chain connects TRBV28 to TRBJ2-3. Per the germline V gene, CDR1 is MDHEN and CDR2 is SYDVKM. This CDR3 is 13 amino acids long. The CDR3 region is CASSFGRIDTQYF.

The chain has TRBV2 and TRBJ2-2; TCRdb picks TRBD2, but there is no DNA to check that call. CDR1 SNHLY and CDR2 FYNNEI come from the germline V gene. This CDR3 contains 16 residues. The CDR3 spells CASSELLAGATGELFF.

The V gene is TRBV29-1, the J gene TRBJ2-7; the TRBD1 assignment by TCRdb is unverifiable without DNA. This CDR3 spans 15 amino acids. The germline V gene has CDR1 SQVTM and CDR2 ANQGSEA. The CDR3 region is CSVVLSGGTHGEQYF.

V gene TRBV14 combines with J gene TRBJ1-4; TCRdb calls TRBD1, which cannot be checked without DNA. Per the germline V gene, CDR1 is SGHDN and CDR2 is FVKESK. CDR3 length: 14 amino acids. CDR3 region: CASSQWGEDEKLFF.